This TCR beta chain was sequenced during a study of cytotoxic CD8 clonotypes in ibrutinib-treated CLL. Study as a whole: Response samples were taken after a median around 11 months of treatment, range 6 to 36. The samples contained about 250,000 productive templates on average. They also contained an average of about 94,000 productive rearrangements.

Sequencing was performed with immunoSEQ multiplex PCR; in TCRdb, only in-frame clones are kept and a portion is missing. The repertoire holds approximately 190,000 clones, just over 70% seen once, with roughly 5.8% in the top ten. This clone was counted only a few times. The antigen is undetermined. This CDR3 is also generated by other DNA sequences in the sample. Study results and caveats: Contraction or stability on treatment was seen for public clonotypes, which were uncommon.

This CDR3 has 11 amino acids. The V end was cut by 5 bases, the J end by 3 bases, with 3 bases between. The germline CDR1 and CDR2 sequences are MNHNS and SASEGT. Genomic DNA for TCR beta libraries, 1.5 to 2 micrograms, came from cryopreserved PBMCs. The rearrangement uses TRBV6-1 and TRBJ2-3; D gene unclear. Here the sequenced sample was PBMCs, taken after 12 months of ibrutinib treatment. The receptor was isolated from a human donor with chronic lymphocytic leukemia. The CDR3 is CASSSTDTQYF. In DNA, the CDR3 is TGTGCCAGCAGTTCTACAGATACGCAGTATTTT.